This passage covers 24 T cell receptor beta chains from one sample sequenced in a study of T-cell memory formation after mild COVID-19. One entry per CDR3 protein, called by TCRdb with MiXCR from the 5' RACE reads. Of roughly 410,000 distinct CDR3 sequences listed, more than 20% are singletons. Sequencing was done on a sample of PBMCs or a T cell subset sorted from them (not recorded which). These receptors were collected from an adult woman who had mild COVID-19 (a few samples of this study predate the infection). Cell type and time point are not known.

This clonotype was seen more than once but under ten times. CDR3 sequence reads: CASSQRGSTDTQYF. Written as DNA, the CDR3 is TGTGCCAGCAGCCAGCGGGGAAGCACAGATACGCAGTATTTT. The J gene is TRBJ2-3, the V gene TRBV7-9; 7 nucleotides agree with TRBD2. The CDR3 consists of 14 residues. J lost 0 bases, V lost 5 bases, and 2 bases had no gene match. Germline V lookup: CDR1 SEHNR, CDR2 FQNEAQ (reference sequence).

The chain combines TRBV29-1 with TRBJ2-2, with 10 nucleotides matching TRBD1. This CDR3 is built from 15 residues. CDR1 is SQVTM and CDR2 is ANQGSEA in the germline V gene. The V segment lost 5 bases and the J segment 1 base; nucleotides outside the gene matches: 4. The CDR3 sequence is CSVRGQGVNTGELFF. CDR3 in DNA: TGCAGCGTTCGCGGACAGGGGGTGAACACCGGGGAGCTGTTTTTT.

This clonotype has a count of ten or more. CDR3 sequence: CASSLAGQPQHF. CDR3 bases: TGTGCCAGCAGCTTAGCAGGTCAGCCCCAGCATTTT. The chain is built from TRBV7-9 and TRBJ1-5; D uncertain. V lost 0 bases, J lost 6 bases, and 3 bases lay in between. The germline CDR1 and CDR2 sequences are SEHNR and FQNEAQ (reference sequence). The CDR3 has 12 amino acids.

The rearrangement links TRBV15 to TRBJ1-2; TRBD1 agrees at 8 bases. Germline loops: CDR1 LNHNV, CDR2 YYDKDF (reference sequence). This CDR3 has 17 residues. Unmatched junction bases numbered 10, after V lost 2 bases and J lost 2 bases. The CDR3 loop reads CATSRPGQDVANYGYTF. CDR3 nucleotide sequence: TGTGCCACCAGCAGACCGGGACAGGACGTTGCAAACTATGGCTACACCTTC. The full variable domain, in which reference TRBV15 and TRBJ1-2 provide the parts outside the CDR3, is DAMVIQNPRYQVTQFGKPVTLSCSQTLNHNVMYWYQQKSSQAPKLLFHYYDKDFNNEADTPDNFQSRRPNTSFCFLDIRSPGLGDTAMYLCATSRPGQDVANYGYTFGSGTRLTVV.

This sequence joins TRBV2 and TRBJ1-2, with D maybe TRBD1 (6 bases). The CDR3 consists of 14 residues. V lost 7 bases to trimming and J lost 3 bases, with 15 bases between them. Germline V CDR1 and CDR2: SNHLY, FYNNEI. CDR3 sequence: CASKIYREDYGYTF. In nucleotides, the CDR3 is TGTGCCAGCAAGATTTACAGGGAGGACTATGGCTACACCTTC.

This chain connects TRBV7-2 to TRBJ2-5; 9 bases match TRBD1. Germline CDR1 and CDR2: SGHTA and FQGNSA. The CDR3 is made up of 14 amino acids. With 2 bases clipped from V and 5 bases from J, the junction kept 3 bases outside the gene matches. DNA for the CDR3: TGTGCCAGCAGCTTAACAGGGGGCAAGGAGACCCAGTACTTC. Protein product: CASSLTGGKETQYF.

This chain uses TRBV29-1 with TRBJ1-1, with 10 positions matching TRBD1. Trimming removed 1 base from V and 0 bases from J; junction bases left unmatched: 5. This CDR3 region has 16 residues. Per the germline V gene, CDR1 is SQVTM and CDR2 is ANQGSEA. CDR3: CSVEGDRGTMNTEAFF. The CDR3 DNA reads TGCAGCGTTGAAGGGGACAGGGGAACCATGAACACTGAAGCTTTCTTT.

The J gene is TRBJ1-1, the V gene TRBV9; D is perhaps TRBD1 (6 bases). This CDR3 spans 14 amino acids. Deletions cut 3 bases from V and 5 bases from J, with 14 bases between. Germline CDR1 and CDR2: SGDLS and YYNGEE. In DNA, the CDR3 is TGTGCCAGCAGCGACCGACAGCAGGGGACTGAAGCTTTCTTT. This encodes CASSDRQQGTEAFF.

This clonotype was observed a handful of times. This chain joins TRBV7-2 and TRBJ2-3; the match to TRBD2 covers 14 bases. CDR3 size: 16 residues. V lost 5 bases, J lost 4 bases, and 5 bases stayed unmatched. Germline CDR1 is SGHTA and CDR2 is FQGNSA. The CDR3 region is CASSGGLAGGADTQYF. CDR3 nucleotides: TGTGCCAGCAGCGGCGGACTAGCGGGAGGTGCAGATACGCAGTATTTT.

This clonotype was seen only a few times. The chain recombines TRBV6-6 with TRBJ2-7, with TRBD2 matching 7 bases. This CDR3 comprises 14 residues. Germline V gene lookup returns CDR1 MNHNY and CDR2 SVGAGI (reference sequence). The J segment lost 2 bases and the V segment lost 3 bases, leaving 4 bases of the junction unmatched. This CDR3 is CASSYLGGPYEQYF. The CDR3 DNA is TGTGCCAGCAGTTATTTGGGAGGGCCCTACGAGCAGTACTTC.

The chain joins TRBV6-5 to TRBJ2-2; TRBD2 matches at 8 bases. This CDR3 has 13 residues. Unmatched junction bases numbered 1, after V lost 7 bases and J lost 3 bases. The germline CDR1 and CDR2 sequences are MNHEY and SVGAGI. The CDR3 DNA is TGTGCCAGCAAGCGGGGGTACACCGGGGAGCTGTTTTTT. It codes for CASKRGYTGELFF.

The gene calls are TRBV6-5 and TRBJ2-3, with D tentatively TRBD2 (7 bases). CDR3 size: 16 residues. Germline lookup yields CDR1 MNHEY and CDR2 SVGAGI. The V gene lost 2 bases and the J gene lost 5 bases, with 17 bases spanning the gap. The CDR3 here is CASSYEGGGPGDTQYF. As DNA, the CDR3 is TGTGCCAGCAGTTACGAAGGGGGAGGGCCGGGAGATACGCAGTATTTT.

CDR3 nucleotide sequence: TGTGCCAGCAGCGTATCATCAGGGCACTACACAGATACGCAGTATTTT. Its protein product is CASSVSSGHYTDTQYF. V and J are TRBV9 and TRBJ2-3, with a possible D match to TRBD1 (5 bases). Germline V gene lookup returns CDR1 SGDLS and CDR2 YYNGEE. There are 16 residues in the CDR3. Trimming stripped 1 base from V and 2 bases from J, with 14 bases between.

The chain is built from TRBV15 and TRBJ1-5; TRBD1 is a possible D gene (5 bases). This CDR3 comprises 19 residues. V was pared by 0 bases and J by 0 bases, with 18 bases between. CDR1 is LNHNV and CDR2 is YYDKDF in the germline V gene (reference sequence). The CDR3 DNA follows: TGTGCCACCAGCAGAGAGGAAGAGGGGATCCCTTATAGCAATCAGCCCCAGCATTTT. Residues: CATSREEEGIPYSNQPQHF.

This clonotype has a handful of counts. The V gene is TRBV12-3 or TRBV12-4, the J gene TRBJ2-3; a weak D match, TRBD1 (6 bases). This CDR3 comprises 14 residues. V shed 6 bases and J shed 2 bases, with 12 bases lying between them. CDR3 sequence reads: CASSGTSYTDTQYF. CDR3 in DNA: TGTGCCAGCAGCGGGACAAGTTACACAGATACGCAGTATTTT.

This clonotype turned up a few times. The chain links TRBV9 to TRBJ1-2; D gene unclear. V was clipped by 0 bases and J by 9 bases, with 18 bases between them. The CDR3 runs 15 residues. The germline V gene has CDR1 SGDLS and CDR2 YYNGEE. CDR3 protein: CASSVGSPGSVRYTF. The CDR3 coding sequence is TGTGCCAGCAGCGTAGGTAGCCCAGGCTCTGTTCGCTACACCTTC.

This clonotype was detected a few times. The CDR3 sequence is CASRQTGGLGEQYF. In DNA form, the CDR3 reads TGTGCCAGCAGGCAGACGGGGGGCCTCGGCGAGCAGTACTTC. This rearrangement joins TRBV7-9 to TRBJ2-7; perhaps TRBD2 as D (7 bases). Between the trimmed V and J ends, which lost 6 bases and 6 bases, there was a span of 18 bases. The germline CDR1 and CDR2 sequences are SEHNR and FQNEAQ (reference sequence). The CDR3 covers 14 residues.

The chain recombines TRBV20-1 with TRBJ1-4, with unresolved D. V was clipped by 1 base and J by 5 bases, with 8 bases between them. CDR1 and CDR2 (germline): DFQATT, SNEGSKA (reference sequence). The CDR3 extends over 13 amino acids. CDR3: CSARVSSNEKLFF. The CDR3 DNA reads TGCAGTGCTAGAGTCAGTTCGAATGAAAAACTGTTTTTT.

Only a few counts were recorded for this clonotype. This chain uses TRBV5-1 with TRBJ2-7, with D possibly TRBD1 on 5 matching bases. CDR1 and CDR2 (germline): SGHRS, YFSETQ. Trimming cost V 4 bases and J 3 bases, with 11 bases left between them. This CDR3 is 13 amino acids long. For the CDR3, the DNA is TGCGCCAGCAGCCTAGACAGACACTACGAGCAGTACTTC. Protein product: CASSLDRHYEQYF. The full variable domain, completed using reference TRBV5-1 and TRBJ2-7, is KAGVTQTPRYLIKTRGQQVTLSCSPISGHRSVSWYQQTPGQGLQFLFEYFSETQRNKGNFPGRFSGRQFSNSRSEMNVSTLELGDSALYLCASSLDRHYEQYFGPGTRLTVT.

This clonotype was detected only a few times. This rearrangement joins TRBV4-1 to TRBJ2-1, with a tentative D call TRBD1 (5 bases). Trimming shortened V by 4 bases and J by 3 bases, and 7 bases separated the two germline ends. Germline assignment: CDR1 MGHRA and CDR2 YSYEKL. The CDR3 is made up of 13 amino acids. CDR3 amino acids: CASSRRVYNEQFF. CDR3 sequence (DNA): TGCGCCAGCAGCCGCAGGGTCTACAATGAGCAGTTCTTC.

Only a few counts were recorded for this clonotype. The chain employs TRBV12-3 or TRBV12-4 and TRBJ2-6; D remains unclear. The CDR3 totals 13 residues. V lost 5 bases to trimming and J lost 2 bases, with 4 bases between them. CDR3: CASSRAGANVLTF. The CDR3, as DNA: TGTGCCAGCAGTCGGGCTGGGGCCAACGTCCTGACTTTC.

The V call is TRBV6-5, the J call TRBJ2-1, with TRBD2 identical over 9 bases. V gave up 1 base and J gave up 2 bases; unmatched junction bases: 9. This CDR3 comprises 18 residues. Per the germline V gene, CDR1 is MNHEY and CDR2 is SVGAGI. CDR3 protein: CASSYYPERGAPYNEQFF. The CDR3 nucleotides are TGTGCCAGCAGTTACTACCCGGAGCGGGGGGCCCCCTACAATGAGCAGTTCTTC.

This sequence joins TRBV7-8 and TRBJ1-2; D call uncertain. Trimming stripped 3 bases from V and 3 bases from J, with 17 bases between. In germline, CDR1 is SGHVS, CDR2 FQNEAQ. The CDR3 length is 16 residues. CDR3 sequence: CASSFRRWRADYGYTF. In DNA form, the CDR3 reads TGTGCCAGCAGCTTCAGACGTTGGCGGGCTGACTATGGCTACACCTTC.

There are a few counts of this clonotype. The CDR3 spells CSGQPSTGELFF. The CDR3 DNA reads TGCAGCGGTCAACCTTCCACCGGGGAGCTGTTTTTT. The V gene is TRBV29-1, the J gene TRBJ2-2; D is unclear. The ends were cut back, 7 bases at V and 4 bases at J, with 10 bases in the middle. In germline, CDR1 is SQVTM, CDR2 ANQGSEA. The CDR3 sequence is 12 residues long.